These T cell receptor beta chains were read from a single sample in a study of cytomegalovirus exposure and HLA in healthy donors. The data were produced by immunoSEQ multiplex PCR, yet TCRdb's version contains in-frame clones alone and is incomplete. The sample carries around 150,000 clones, around 80% recorded once. The sample taken for sequencing was PBMCs. The receptor set was obtained from a male donor in good health and CMV-seropositive. The CDR3 runs from the conserved cysteine through the conserved F or W. The D gene is left open where the match is weak. The size of a clone is reported for some rows only, either as once, few or many, or as a class for expanded clones.

TRBJ1-2,-,-,TRBV7-8,TGTGCCAGCAGCTTATGGGCTGGTGACTATGGCTACACCTTC,CASSLWAGDYGYTF
TRBJ2-3,-,TRBD1,TRBV19,TGTGCCAGTAGCACGAGTGGGACAGGGGCCGCAGATACGCAGTATTTT,CASSTSGTGAADTQYF
TRBJ2-5,-,TRBD1,TRBV5-1,TGCGCCAGCAGTCGGACAGGGGGCCCTCAAGAGACCCAGTACTTC,CASSRTGGPQETQYF
TRBJ1-5,-,-,TRBV7-9,TGTGCCAGCAGCTTACTTAGCAATCAGCCCCAGCATTTT,CASSLLSNQPQHF
TRBJ1-1,few,-,TRBV20-1,TGCAGTGCTTCCGGGGACACTGAAGCTTTCTTT,CSASGDTEAFF
TRBJ2-5,-,TRBD1,TRBV5-4,TGTGCCAGCAGCTCACAGGGGGCACAAGAGACCCAGTACTTC,CASSSQGAQETQYF
TRBJ1-5,-,-,TRBV6-1,TGTGCCAGCAGGGCGACAGGCCCCCCGTATCAGCCCCAGCATTTT,CASRATGPPYQPQHF
TRBJ2-3,-,-,TRBV6-5,TGTGCCAGCAGACCTCGGGTAGGCGGGGCAGATACGCAGTATTTT,CASRPRVGGADTQYF
TRBJ2-5,-,-,TRBV6-5,TGTGCCAGCAGAAGTCTAGTAAATCTTTCCCAGTACTTC,CASRSLVNLSQYF
TRBJ1-5,-,-,TRBV7-6,TGTGCCAGCAGCTTAGTCAGGGCAGCCCAGCCCCAGCATTTT,CASSLVRAAQPQHF
TRBJ1-4,once,-,TRBV15,TGTGCCACCAGCAGAGATTTATCTAGTGGCCTGTTTTTT,CATSRDLSSGLFF
TRBJ1-2,-,-,TRBV28,TGTGCCAGCACCCCCCCGGAGCGTACCTCTATTGGCTACACCTTC,CASTPPERTSIGYTF
TRBJ1-1,-,-,TRBV29-1,TGCAGCGTCGAAGCTAGACTGAACACTGAAGCTTTCTTT,CSVEARLNTEAFF
TRBJ2-2,-,TRBD1,TRBV7-8,TGTGCCAGCAGCTTGGGGGTTGACAGGGTCGGGGAGCTGTTTTTT,CASSLGVDRVGELFF
TRBJ2-7,-,TRBD1,TRBV5-1,TGCGCCAGCGGACAGGGTCCTTCCTACGAGCAGTACTTC,CASGQGPSYEQYF
TRBJ2-7,few,TRBD2,TRBV7-7,TGTGCCAGCAGCCTCTCAGCGGGAGTGAGAGAGCAGTACTTC,CASSLSAGVREQYF
TRBJ1-2,few,-,TRBV19,TGTGCCAGTAGTATTGAGGGCTTACGGGGCTATGGCTACACCTTC,CASSIEGLRGYGYTF
TRBJ1-2,-,TRBD1,TRBV10-3,TGTGCCATCAGTGAGGCGGACAGGGGGCCTGCCAACTATGGCTACACCTTC,CAISEADRGPANYGYTF
TRBJ1-1,-,TRBD1,TRBV6-6,TGTGCCAGCAGTTGGGGACAGGGGAGGAACACTGAAGCTTTCTTT,CASSWGQGRNTEAFF
TRBJ2-2,-,TRBD1,TRBV27,TGTGCCAGCAGTATCCTCGGGACAGGGGACGGGGAGCTGTTTTTT,CASSILGTGDGELFF
TRBJ2-7,-,TRBD1,TRBV5-1,TGCGCCGGCAGCCCCCGGACAGGGAGAGACTACGAGCAGTACTTC,CAGSPRTGRDYEQYF
TRBJ2-7,few,TRBD1,TRBV7-2,TGTGCCAGCAGCTCTTTTGGGGACAGGGGCGACGAGCAGTACTTC,CASSSFGDRGDEQYF
TRBJ1-2,-,TRBD1,TRBV7-2,TGTGCCAGCAGCTTAGAGACAGGGGGCGGTGGCTACACCTTC,CASSLETGGGGYTF
TRBJ1-1,-,-,TRBV7-2,TGTGCCAGCACCATGCCGAACAGGGTAGTGGACACTGAAGCTTTCTTT,CASTMPNRVVDTEAFF
TRBJ2-1,-,-,TRBV28,TGTGCCAGCATTGAAACAGGGAGTTTCTACAATGAGCAGTTCTTC,CASIETGSFYNEQFF
TRBJ1-4,-,-,TRBV4-3,TGCGCCAGCAGCCAAGACGGCACAGGGCGAGGAGAAAAACTGTTTTTT,CASSQDGTGRGEKLFF
TRBJ1-1,-,-,TRBV11-2,TGTGCCAGCAGCTCGACAGGGAACACTGAAGCTTTCTTT,CASSSTGNTEAFF
TRBJ2-1,few,-,TRBV7-8,TGTGCCAGCAGCATCGCAGGGGGGAATGAGCAGTTCTTC,CASSIAGGNEQFF
TRBJ1-6,-,-,TRBV10-3,TGTGCCATCAGTGGACAGGAGAATTCACCCCTCCACTTT,CAISGQENSPLHF
TRBJ2-7,-,-,TRBV5-4,TGTGCCAGCAGCCACCCGGGGTACGAGCAGTACTTC,CASSHPGYEQYF
TRBJ2-7,-,TRBD2,TRBV5-4,TGTGCCAGCAGCTTGGGGACTAGCGGGTTGGCAGAGCAGTACTTC,CASSLGTSGLAEQYF
TRBJ2-1,-,-,TRBV13,TGTGCCAGCACCGAGTTGCTAGCGCGATCCAATGAGCAGTTCTTC,CASTELLARSNEQFF
TRBJ2-2,few,-,TRBV11-2,TGTGCCAGCAGCCGAACGGGGATGGGGGCCACCGGGGAGCTGTTTTTT,CASSRTGMGATGELFF
TRBJ1-2,once,-,TRBV30,TGTGCCTGGAGTGTACAGGGCCTACAGACCTTC,CAWSVQGLQTF
TRBJ2-5,few,-,TRBV5-4,TGTGCCAGCAGCTTGGACCCTAGCGTGGAGACCCAGTACTTC,CASSLDPSVETQYF
TRBJ2-1,few,-,TRBV5-4,TGTGCCAGCAGCCCACCCCTAGCGTTCGGGGAGCAGTTCTTC,CASSPPLAFGEQFF
TRBJ1-6,-,-,TRBV5-6,TGTGCCAGCAGCTTGAGGGGGGGGCGGAATTCACCCCTCCACTTT,CASSLRGGRNSPLHF
TRBJ1-1,-,-,TRBV20-1,TGCAGTGCTAAGCTGAACACTGAAGCTTTCTTT,CSAKLNTEAFF
TRBJ2-7,once,-,TRBV19,TGTGCCAGTCGCCCCCCGGGGGTTCCGGAGGGCTACGAGCAGTACTTC,CASRPPGVPEGYEQYF
TRBJ1-2,few,TRBD1,TRBV5-6,TGTGCCAGCAGCTTGGGCACAGGGGCAGGCTACACCTTC,CASSLGTGAGYTF
TRBJ2-3,-,TRBD2,TRBV30,TGTGCCTGGAGTAAGGACTTCGGGGGGGATACGCAGTATTTT,CAWSKDFGGDTQYF
TRBJ2-1,-,TRBD1,TRBV5-8,TGTGCCAGCAGCTCCGGGACAGTACCGAAAAATGAGCAGTTCTTC,CASSSGTVPKNEQFF
TRBJ2-5,-,TRBD1,TRBV4-1,TGCGCCAGCAGCCAACTAGAACGGACAGGGGGTAGGGAGACCCAGTACTTC,CASSQLERTGGRETQYF
TRBJ1-1,-,TRBD1,TRBV29-1,TGCAGCGTTGGGGGACAGGGTGGTGGACTCACTGAAGCTTTCTTT,CSVGGQGGGLTEAFF